The 13 T cell receptor beta chains given below trace back to one sample, sequenced in a study of CD8+ T cells in alopecia areata. Treatment denoted: oral pan-JAK inhibitor, 5-10 mg twice daily. After isolation, RNA underwent reverse transcription to generate cDNA as the sequencing template. The data were produced by immunoSEQ multiplex PCR, yet TCRdb's version contains in-frame clones alone and is incomplete. The profile shows about 180,000 clones, roughly 63% of them singletons. Material: CD4+ T cells sorted from blood, obtained at approximately week 60, from a patient treated with tofacitinib. Receptors were obtained from a human donor with alopecia areata.

V is TRBV11-2 and J is TRBJ2-7; 7 bases are shared with TRBD1. The CDR3 contains 15 residues. The V and J ends lost 4 bases and 4 bases, in that order; junction bases with no gene match: 10. Germline assignment: CDR1 SGHAT and CDR2 FQNNGV. The CDR3 reads CASSSTGTDYYEQYF. In nucleotides, the CDR3 is TGTGCCAGCAGCTCAACCGGGACAGATTATTACGAGCAGTACTTC.

J is TRBJ2-5 and V is TRBV14; D unclear. Germline V gene lookup returns CDR1 SGHDN and CDR2 FVKESK. Trimming took off 4 bases at V and 6 bases at J, with 9 bases between the two ends. This CDR3 spans 12 amino acids. This CDR3 reads CASSLARKTQYF. CDR3 nucleotides: TGTGCCAGCAGCCTTGCCAGGAAGACCCAGTACTTC.

A few counts support this clone. This chain links TRBV5-1 with TRBJ2-3; D gene unclear. V shed 2 bases and J shed 3 bases, with 10 bases lying between them. The CDR3 contains 14 residues. Germline-derived CDR1 and CDR2 are SGHRS and YFSETQ. Here the CDR3 reads CASSFLTQTDTQYF. The CDR3 DNA reads as TGCGCCAGCAGCTTCCTGACCCAGACAGATACGCAGTATTTT.

This clone was found a few times. This chain joins TRBV6-5 and TRBJ2-5; D gene unclear. Germline loops: CDR1 MNHEY, CDR2 SVGAGI. CDR3 length: 13 amino acids. The V end lost 6 bases, the J end lost 5 bases, and 13 bases lay between the germline ends. The CDR3 sequence is CASRHRDRETQYF. As DNA, the CDR3 is TGTGCCAGCAGACACAGAGACCGCGAGACCCAGTACTTC.

V usage is TRBV7-6 and J usage is TRBJ1-6; D possibly corresponds to TRBD1 (5 bases). CDR3 size: 14 residues. Germline V gene sequence: CDR1 SGHVS, CDR2 FNYEAQ. The V end was cut by 5 bases, the J end by 10 bases, with 15 bases between. For the CDR3, the DNA is TGTGCCAGCAGCATCGGGACCCATGAATCACCCCTCCACTTT. Translated: CASSIGTHESPLHF.

The V and J genes are TRBV5-1 and TRBJ1-1; D might be TRBD1 (5 bases). Trimming shortened V by 3 bases and J by 1 base, and 7 bases separated the two germline ends. Germline V gene lookup returns CDR1 SGHRS and CDR2 YFSETQ. This CDR3 comprises 13 residues. CDR3 bases: TGCGCCAGCAGCTCAGGACAGAACACTGAAGCTTTCTTT. This gives the protein CASSSGQNTEAFF.

This clone was seen a single time. The chain uses TRBV9 and TRBJ2-7, with D perhaps matching TRBD1 or TRBD2 (5 bases each). Trimming took off 3 bases at V and 7 bases at J, with 8 bases between the two ends. This CDR3 is built from 11 residues. Per germline, CDR1 SGDLS and CDR2 YYNGEE. The CDR3 sequence: CASSAEGEQYF. The CDR3 coding sequence is TGTGCCAGCAGCGCTGAGGGGGAGCAGTACTTC.

V is TRBV5-1 and J is TRBJ2-7; D possibly corresponds to TRBD1 (7 bases). Trimming took off 4 bases at V and 0 bases at J, with 11 bases between the two ends. From germline, CDR1 is SGHRS and CDR2 YFSETQ. The CDR3 extends over 14 amino acids. The CDR3 loop reads CASSPRGDSYEQYF. CDR3 nucleotides: TGCGCCAGCAGCCCCAGGGGGGACTCCTACGAGCAGTACTTC.

The chain recombines TRBV5-6 with TRBJ1-2; maybe TRBD1 (5 bases). The CDR3 is 14 residues long. Germline assignment: CDR1 SGHDT and CDR2 YYEEEE. V was trimmed by 3 bases and J by 2 bases, leaving 11 bases between them. The CDR3 is CASSWEGNNYGYTF. Here the CDR3 DNA reads TGTGCCAGCAGCTGGGAGGGGAACAACTATGGCTACACCTTC.

As regards this clone: The junction departs from germline at one end; a sequencing error may be responsible. V usage is TRBV7-2 and J usage is TRBJ2-5, with a tentative D call TRBD2 (6 bases). Germline V gene lookup returns CDR1 SGHTA and CDR2 FQGNSA. CDR3 length: 11 residues. In DNA, the CDR3 is TGTGCCAGCAGCGCCCGGGAGACCCATTACTTC. Protein sequence: CASSARETHYF.

The chain is built from TRBV6-6 and TRBJ2-1; D possibly matches TRBD1 or TRBD2 (5 bases each). Germline V gene lookup returns CDR1 MNHNY and CDR2 SVGAGI (reference sequence). This CDR3 has 10 residues. The V gene lost 11 bases and the J gene lost 9 bases, with 11 bases spanning the gap. For the CDR3, the DNA is TGTGCCTACGGGGCTAGTGAGCAGTTCTTC. Translation gives CAYGASEQFF.

This clone has a handful of counts. J is TRBJ1-6 and V is TRBV13; D possibly corresponds to TRBD1 (5 bases). This CDR3 has 13 amino acids. The germline gives CDR1 PRHDT, CDR2 FYEKMQ (reference sequence). The V gene lost 4 bases and the J gene lost 10 bases, with 11 bases spanning the gap. CDR3 sequence reads: CASSSPGLSPLHF. In DNA, the CDR3 is TGTGCCAGCAGCTCCCCAGGGTTGTCACCCCTCCACTTT. The full variable domain, its missing parts supplied by reference TRBV13 and TRBJ1-6, is AAGVIQSPRHLIKEKRETATLKCYPIPRHDTVYWYQQGPGQDPQFLISFYEKMQSDKGSIPDRFSAQQFSDYHSELNMSSLELGDSALYFCASSSPGLSPLHFGNGTRLTVT.

The chain uses TRBV29-1 and TRBJ2-7; D is uncertain. The CDR3 has 13 amino acids. V was clipped by 1 base and J by 2 bases, with 9 bases between them. CDR1 and CDR2 from the germline V gene are SQVTM and ANQGSEA. CDR3 protein: CSVEGRTAYEQYF. CDR3 in DNA: TGCAGCGTTGAAGGCAGGACGGCCTACGAGCAGTACTTC.